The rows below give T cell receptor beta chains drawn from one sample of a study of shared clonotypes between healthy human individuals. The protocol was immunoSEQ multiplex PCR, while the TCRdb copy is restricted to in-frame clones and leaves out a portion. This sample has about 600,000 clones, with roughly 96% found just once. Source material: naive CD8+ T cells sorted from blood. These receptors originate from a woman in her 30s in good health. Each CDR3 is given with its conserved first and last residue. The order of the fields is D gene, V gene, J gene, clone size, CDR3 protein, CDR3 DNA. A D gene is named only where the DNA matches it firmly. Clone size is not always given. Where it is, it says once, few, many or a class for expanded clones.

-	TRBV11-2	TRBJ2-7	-	CASSLLDVGEQYF	TGTGCCAGCAGCTTGCTGGACGTCGGAGAGCAGTACTTC
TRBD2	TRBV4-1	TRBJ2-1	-	CASSLGPGTSGRPPGNEQFF	TGCGCCAGCAGCCTAGGGCCCGGGACTAGCGGGAGGCCCCCAGGCAATGAGCAGTTCTTC
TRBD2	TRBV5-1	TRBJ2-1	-	CASSPPVRAGGPGEQFF	TGCGCCAGCAGCCCGCCGGTCAGAGCGGGAGGGCCAGGTGAGCAGTTCTTC
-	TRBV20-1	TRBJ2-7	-	CSARFGYEQYF	TGCAGTGCTAGATTCGGGTACGAGCAGTACTTC
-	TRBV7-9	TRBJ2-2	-	CARDSDTGELFF	TGTGCCAGAGACAGTGACACCGGGGAGCTGTTTTTT
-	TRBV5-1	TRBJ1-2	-	CASSYGTLYGYTF	TGCGCCAGCAGCTACGGGACTCTCTATGGCTACACCTTC
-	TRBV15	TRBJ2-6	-	CATSHTYSGANVLTF	TGTGCCACCTCCCACACCTACTCTGGGGCCAACGTCCTGACTTTC
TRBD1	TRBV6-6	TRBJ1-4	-	CASSLGTDGEKLFF	TGTGCCAGCAGTCTCGGGACAGACGGGGAAAAACTGTTTTTT
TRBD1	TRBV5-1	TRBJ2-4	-	CASRDRVGDIQYF	TGCGCCAGTCGGGACAGGGTAGGGGACATTCAGTACTTC
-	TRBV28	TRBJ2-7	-	CASSLDRTISYEQYF	TGTGCCAGCAGTTTAGACCGTACCATTTCCTACGAGCAGTACTTC
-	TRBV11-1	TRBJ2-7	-	CASSPKGRTSYEQYF	TGTGCCAGCAGCCCAAAGGGACGGACCTCTTACGAGCAGTACTTC
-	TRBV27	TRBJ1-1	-	CASSYRQMAEAFF	TGTGCCAGCAGTTACCGACAGATGGCTGAAGCTTTCTTT
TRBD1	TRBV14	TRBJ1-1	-	CASSQQGAGAFF	TGTGCCAGCAGCCAACAGGGGGCAGGAGCTTTCTTT
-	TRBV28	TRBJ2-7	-	CASSPGGYEQYF	TGTGCCAGCAGTCCTGGAGGCTACGAGCAGTACTTC
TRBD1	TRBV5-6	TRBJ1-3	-	CASSSPDRGPKSSGNTIYF	TGTGCCAGCAGCTCGCCCGACAGGGGGCCTAAGAGCTCTGGAAACACCATATATTTT
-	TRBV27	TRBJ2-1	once	CASSLRTANNEQFF	TGTGCCAGCAGTTTGCGGACAGCCAACAATGAGCAGTTCTTC
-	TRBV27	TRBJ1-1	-	CASKTGNTEAFF	TGTGCCAGCAAGACGGGGAACACTGAAGCTTTCTTT
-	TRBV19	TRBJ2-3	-	CASQSARDTQYF	TGTGCCAGTCAGTCGGCCCGAGATACGCAGTATTTT